Reported below is one TCR beta chain. The clone's antigen remains unknown. Per-base qualities were not stored, and no clone one base away is much larger. The CDR3 holds 16 amino acids from the cysteine to the phenylalanine. Only the CDR3 DNA is retained, 48 bases long and in frame from the first base. The V end gives up 3 bases and the J end 1 base, leaving 8 bases in the junction not matched to a gene. CDR1 and CDR2, looked up from the germline V gene, are MGHDK and SYGVNS. The source of the sample is a study of shared T cell receptors in the human thymus (dated by TCRdb to the early 2020s). With regard to the full study: The study examined how self-reactive, shared T-cell receptor alpha chains are generated in the human thymus.

To prepare the library, the immunoSEQ multiplex PCR assay was applied. In its TCRdb copy, this immuneACCESS table keeps in-frame sequences only and misses some clones. Where compared with another copy, unresolved V genes explain less than half of these, and the others have no known cause. This sample is represented by hundreds of thousands of clones; roughly 90% of them were singletons. The ten most abundant clones make up 0.0085% to 0.012% of the sample. The same data also contributed to another study, on human thymus T cells. Reported in the second study: The donors were immunologically healthy infants in Finland who had open corrective cardiac surgery for congenital heart defects. Thymus tissue was obtained as surgical resects removed during corrective cardiac surgery. Biased V and J gene segment usage appeared to be present in both thymic and peripheral blood repertoires. Highly overlapping thymic TCR repertoires among unrelated individuals were reported in the related research. The study characterized TCR alpha and beta repertoires from about 8 infant thymus samples and four related peripheral blood samples. Donor ages ranging from about 7 to 250 days were recorded, and more than five male and a couple of female infants were included in the cohort. Thymocytes were freed from the tissue by mechanical means and kept at -70 degrees C as pellets of roughly 9-33 million cells. Genomic DNA was extracted from frozen cell pellets with a QIAsymphony instrument. TCRB and TCRAD loci were amplified from a standardized quantity of quality-controlled genomic DNA using the immunoSEQ multiplex PCR assay. The amplicons spanned the V(D)J region and were long enough to cover the CDR3 and allow V and J genes to be identified. The commercial immunoSEQ service was used to sequence amplicons on an Illumina platform. Primer bias and sequencing errors were corrected as previously described, and TCRAD and TCRB definitions were based on the IMGT database. The repertoires were analysed using immunoSEQ Analyzer 3.0 and VDJTools for basic statistics, V/J segment usage, diversity estimates, rarefaction and pairwise overlap. Diversity was estimated using the Chao1, ChaoE, Efron-Thisted, Shannon and inverse Simpson indices, and was also estimated on datasets down-sampled to the size of the smallest sample. For repertoire overlap, CDR3 nucleotide sequence, V gene and J gene had to match strictly, and clustering was done by Jaccard-based multidimensional scaling. Thymus samples yielded on average roughly 800,000 unique TCRB clonotypes, compared with roughly 76,000 from blood samples.

The TCR was taken from a boy less than two years old with a congenital heart defect. Donor details come from another sample of the same person, matched by shared clones. Sequencing used thymocytes. This chain joins TRBV25-1 to TRBJ2-7, with 8 bases matching TRBD2. Read as DNA, the sequence is TGTGCCAGCAGTGATCCAGGTAGCGGGAAATCCTACGAGCAGTACTTC. Its amino acids are CASSDPGSGKSYEQYF.